This T cell receptor beta chain was found in a study of beta chain features in type 1 diabetes. Study details: Examination covered under 110 million sorted cells spanning all samples.

The study reverse transcribed the entire isolated RNA, so it sequenced expressed TCRB transcripts. Method: immunoSEQ multiplex PCR; TCRdb's copy keeps in-frame clones and lacks some. The repertoire has 150,000 to 200,000 clones, roughly 59% of them found once; the top ten carry about 0.089%. A single heparinised blood sample, averaging around 120 mL, was obtained per donor. CD4+ naive, central memory, regulatory and stem cell-like memory subsets were isolated by sorting on CD45RO/CCR7/CD25/CD127/CD95/CD27. Study-level findings and limits: Sampled from patients, naive, central memory and Treg TCRB repertoires appeared more similar than those sampled from healthy donors. People with Type 1 diabetes carried modestly yet significantly shorter TCRB CDR3s in all four CD4+ subsets.

Trimming removed 7 bases at V and 5 bases at J, with 17 bases between. Germline CDR1 is PRHDT and CDR2 is FYEKMQ (reference sequence). The CDR3 covers 14 residues. Concerning this clone itself: Its antigen is as yet unknown.

Specimen: naive CD4+ T cells from blood. The chain recombines TRBV13 with TRBJ1-2; D not resolved. This clonotype was obtained from a man aged 25 to 40 with type 1 diabetes. Written as DNA, the CDR3 is TGTGCCAGCAATGTGGGAAACCGGGAGTATGGCTACACCTTC. Its protein product is CASNVGNREYGYTF.